The 13 T cell receptor beta chains listed next were all sequenced from one sample in a study of Graves' ophthalmopathy and Graves' hyperthyroidism. Amplification of TCR beta CDR3 regions used RNA transcripts. HTBI primers were used in a first-round RT-PCR, which preceded a second-round multiplex PCR. MiXCR was run by TCRdb on the multiplex PCR reads, yielding one entry per CDR3 protein. This table holds roughly 610,000 distinct CDR3 sequences, about a fifth found once. The sequenced material came from peripheral blood. The receptors derive from a woman under 30 with stable Graves' hyperthyroidism. Some clones in this sample may be carry-over from other donors' samples.

This clonotype has ten or more counts. The gene calls are TRBV6-1 and TRBJ1-5; a possible D gene is TRBD1 (5 bases). The CDR3 is 15 residues long. CDR1 is MNHNS and CDR2 is SASEGT in the germline V gene. V lost 1 base, J lost 4 bases, and 11 bases lay in between. The CDR3 sequence: CASSEVGGGNQPQHF. CDR3 nucleotide sequence: TGTGCCAGCAGTGAAGTTGGTGGGGGGAATCAGCCCCAGCATTTT.

The table lists this clonotype with many counts. The chain recombines TRBV7-9 with TRBJ1-6; D is ambiguous. From germline, CDR1 is SEHNR and CDR2 FQNEAQ (reference sequence). The CDR3 has 15 amino acids. V lost 3 bases to trimming and J lost 10 bases, with 16 bases between them. CDR3 coding DNA: TGTGCCAGCAGCTTGGTGGGAGGGTCAGGCTCACCCCTCCACTTT. This encodes CASSLVGGSGSPLHF.

This clonotype was seen many times. This chain links TRBV28 with TRBJ1-3, with D unclear. Germline V gene lookup returns CDR1 MDHEN and CDR2 SYDVKM. CDR3 length: 12 amino acids. Trimming took off 8 bases at V and 4 bases at J, with 9 bases between the two ends. CDR3 sequence: CASVKPGNTIYF. CDR3 nucleotides: TGTGCCAGCGTGAAGCCCGGAAACACCATATATTTT. Complete variable domain (other parts from reference TRBV28 and TRBJ1-3): DVKVTQSSRYLVKRTGEKVFLECVQDMDHENMFWYRQDPGLGLRLIYFSYDVKMKEKGDIPEGYSVSREKKERFSLILESASTNQTSMYLCASVKPGNTIYFGEGSWLTVV.

At least ten counts were recorded for this clonotype. V is TRBV30 and J is TRBJ2-7, with unresolved D. The CDR3 runs 11 residues. CDR1 is GTSNPN, CDR2 SVGIG, per germline (reference sequence). Trimming stripped 4 bases from V and 5 bases from J, with 9 bases between. CDR3: CAWMESHEQYF. As DNA, the CDR3 is TGTGCCTGGATGGAATCACACGAGCAGTACTTC.

This chain links TRBV11-2 with TRBJ1-1; a weak D match, TRBD1 (5 bases). V was trimmed by 2 bases and J by 12 bases, leaving 13 bases between them. This CDR3 is built from 12 residues. The V gene's germline CDR1 is SGHAT and CDR2 FQNNGV. CDR3 nucleotides: TGTGCCAGCAGCTTAACAGGCTACGTGACTTTCTTT. Its translation is CASSLTGYVTFF.

This clonotype was counted at least ten times. The gene calls are TRBV11-1 and TRBJ2-7; possibly TRBD1 for D (6 bases). The V gene's germline CDR1 is SGHAT and CDR2 FQDESV (reference sequence). Between the trimmed V and J ends, which lost 8 bases and 6 bases, there was a span of 14 bases. This CDR3 is 12 amino acids long. Here the CDR3 reads CASRTVGGEQYF. CDR3 coding DNA: TGTGCCAGCCGGACAGTCGGTGGCGAGCAGTACTTC.

Many counts were recorded for this clonotype. The chain links TRBV2 to TRBJ2-7, with 8 bases identical to TRBD2. The CDR3 totals 13 residues. The V segment lost 6 bases and the J segment 6 bases; nucleotides outside the gene matches: 7. Germline V gene lookup returns CDR1 SNHLY and CDR2 FYNNEI. CDR3 loop: CASRASGGLEQYF. CDR3 coding DNA: TGTGCCAGCAGAGCTTCGGGGGGGCTCGAGCAGTACTTC.

In this sample, this clonotype turned up many times. The chain is built from TRBV12-3 or TRBV12-4 and TRBJ2-4, with a tentative D call TRBD1 (5 bases). The CDR3 covers 13 residues. V was clipped by 8 bases and J by 3 bases, with 11 bases between them. CDR3 sequence: CASQGLDKNIQYF. CDR3 in DNA: TGTGCCAGCCAGGGATTGGACAAAAACATTCAGTACTTC.

This clonotype has at least ten counts. J is TRBJ2-7 and V is TRBV2, with a weak D call TRBD1 (5 bases). There are 11 residues in the CDR3. V was shortened by 6 bases and J by 2 bases, with 5 bases between the two germline ends. Germline V gives CDR1 SNHLY, CDR2 FYNNEI. The CDR3 sequence: CASRDTYEQYF. The CDR3 DNA sequence: TGTGCCAGCAGGGACACCTACGAGCAGTACTTC. The full variable domain, completed using reference TRBV2 and TRBJ2-7, is EPEVTQTPSHQVTQMGQEVILRCVPISNHLYFYWYRQILGQKVEFLVSFYNNEISEKSEIFDDQFSVERPDGSNFTLKIRSTKLEDSAMYFCASRDTYEQYFGPGTRLTVT.

At least ten counts were recorded for this clonotype. This rearrangement joins TRBV11-2 to TRBJ1-3; weak D call: TRBD1 (6 bases). V was cut by 3 bases and J by 1 base, with 13 bases left in between. The CDR3 loop spans 16 amino acids. Germline V lookup: CDR1 SGHAT, CDR2 FQNNGV. CDR3 nucleotides: TGTGCCAGCAGCTTCTCTCGGGGGCAATCTGGAAACACCATATATTTT. Its protein is CASSFSRGQSGNTIYF. Full variable domain (missing parts from reference TRBV11-2 and TRBJ1-3): EAGVAQSPRYKIIEKRQSVAFWCNPISGHATLYWYQQILGQGPKLLIQFQNNGVVDDSQLPKDRFSAERLKGVDSTLKIQPAKLEDSAVYLCASSFSRGQSGNTIYFGEGSWLTVV.

Remarks on this clonotype: This CDR3 fails to terminate in the conserved phenylalanine or tryptophan, so it likely reflects a read error. This chain links TRBV6-4 with TRBJ2-2; D is undetermined. The CDR3 runs to 14 residues. Germline V lookup: CDR1 MRHNA, CDR2 SNTAGT. Written as DNA, the CDR3 is TGTGCCAGCAGTTACTCGCTGACACCGGGGGAGCTGTTTCTT. The encoded protein is CASSYSLTPGELFL.

This clonotype was detected ten times or more. This rearrangement joins TRBV12-3 or TRBV12-4 to TRBJ1-2; 9 nucleotides match TRBD1. Trimming took 3 bases from V and 8 from J; bases not matched to a gene: 4. There are 13 residues in the CDR3. This chain's CDR3 is CASSFGTGKGYTF. The CDR3, as DNA: TGTGCCAGCAGTTTTGGGACAGGGAAAGGCTACACCTTC.

The gene calls are TRBV6-2 or TRBV6-3 and TRBJ1-6; D might be TRBD1 (6 bases). Germline CDR1 MNHEY, CDR2 SVGEGT. CDR3 length: 15 residues. V was clipped by 2 bases and J by 8 bases, with 13 bases between them. The chain's CDR3 is CASSYGDMRDSPLHF. The CDR3 nucleotides read TGTGCCAGCAGTTACGGGGACATGCGAGATTCACCCCTCCACTTT.